This T cell receptor (beta chain) was sequenced for a study of T cells in Graves' hyperthyroidism and ophthalmopathy. The blood sample dates from first hyperthyroidism diagnosis, preceding any ophthalmopathy symptoms. Source material for PBMCs was more than 9.5 ml fresh peripheral blood. TCR beta CDR3 regions were amplified from RNA. A set of HTBI primers served as the primers for a first-round RT-PCR of the TCR CDR3. TCRdb reanalysed the multiplex PCR reads using MiXCR and keeps one entry per CDR3 protein. The sample has about 260,000 distinct CDR3 sequences; about 25% are singletons. The J segment lost 7 bases and the V segment lost 6 bases, leaving 9 bases of the junction unmatched. The CDR3 extends over 15 amino acids. Germline CDR1 reads MNHNS; CDR2 reads SASEGT.

This TCR was recovered from a man in his forties with Graves' hyperthyroidism that later progressed to Graves' ophthalmopathy. The chain recombines TRBV6-1 with TRBJ2-5; 12 bases line up with TRBD1. The sample was blood. The CDR3 DNA sequence: TGTGCCAGCAGGGTTGGGACAGGGGGCTTGGGGACCCAGTACTTC. Protein: CASRVGTGGLGTQYF.